This T cell receptor beta chain comes out of a study of monozygotic twins with inflammatory bowel disease. General study points: Results did not support any single strong IBD-associated signal or clonotype. Patient-specific immunosuppressive treatments may have made repertoires more variable.

TCRdb reworked the 5' RACE reads into one entry per CDR3 protein, no DNA. This sample's table reports fewer than 400,000 distinct CDR3 sequences. The CDR3 has 16 amino acids. Germline CDR1 ENHRY, CDR2 SYGVKD. With respect to this clonotype: The antigen is undetermined.

The J gene is TRBJ1-1, the V gene TRBV10-3. This clonotype was obtained from a human donor with ulcerative colitis or Crohn's disease, or a healthy co-twin of an affected twin (not recorded which). Source material: blood. CDR3 loop: CAITERQLDLFPEAFF.